A selection of T cell receptor beta chains follows, all from one sample in a study of blood T cell repertoires in COVID-19. Method: immunoSEQ multiplex PCR; TCRdb's copy keeps in-frame clones and lacks some. The table has 150,000 to 200,000 clones, about 87% seen once. Sequenced: peripheral blood. The receptors shown here come from a woman in her 70s with COVID-19, enrolled during active disease. The CDR3 runs from the conserved cysteine through the conserved F or W. A D gene is named only where the DNA matches it firmly. A row's size may be missing; if present it is once, few, many or a size class.

cdr3_nt cdr3_aa v_call d_call j_call clone_size
TGTGCCAGCAGCCAAGATCTGGCAGACTCGGCCACTGAAGCTTTCTTT CASSQDLADSATEAFF TRBV14 - TRBJ1-1 -
TGTGCCAGCAGCCAAGTAGCGGGGGTTCCGGGTGGCTACACCTTC CASSQVAGVPGGYTF TRBV14 - TRBJ1-2 few
TGTGCCAGCAGTTTATTCAGGGGTGACTATGGCTACACCTTC CASSLFRGDYGYTF TRBV6-2/TRBV6-3 - TRBJ1-2 -
TGTGCCAGCAGCTTAGGGAGCGGGGCGGGGTATGAGACCCAGTACTTC CASSLGSGAGYETQYF TRBV7-2 TRBD2 TRBJ2-5 -
TGTGCCAGTAGTGTCGAGGGCCCGGGCCGTGGCTACACCTTC CASSVEGPGRGYTF TRBV19 - TRBJ1-2 -
TGTGCCAGCAGCCGCTCCGGGACAGGAGAGAATCAGCCCCAGCATTTT CASSRSGTGENQPQHF TRBV7-9 TRBD1 TRBJ1-5 -
TGTGCCAGCGGGTTCGGGCCTGGGGGGAGATACGAGCAGTACTTC CASGFGPGGRYEQYF TRBV21-1 - TRBJ2-7 -
TGTGCCAGCAGGCGACTAGCGGGCACAGATACGCAGTATTTT CASRRLAGTDTQYF TRBV2 TRBD2 TRBJ2-3 -
TGTGCCAGCATGCTGGCGGGAGAGCCTTACGAGCAGTACTTC CASMLAGEPYEQYF TRBV27 TRBD2 TRBJ2-7 -
TGTGCCAGCAGCTCTGGCGGAGGCACTGAAGCTTTCTTT CASSSGGGTEAFF TRBV7-3 - TRBJ1-1 -
TGTGCCAGCAGGCCCCGGGGTACCTACGAGCAGTACTTC CASRPRGTYEQYF TRBV6-5 - TRBJ2-7 -
TGTGCCAGCTCGCAGGCCAATGAAGCTTTCTTT CASSQANEAFF TRBV6-5 - TRBJ1-1 -
TGTGCCAGCAGCCATGGACAGGAGGGCCAAGAGACCCAGTACTTC CASSHGQEGQETQYF TRBV7-8 - TRBJ2-5 -
TGTGCCAGCAGCTTGGTGAGGGAGACCCAGTACTTC CASSLVRETQYF TRBV11-2 - TRBJ2-5 -
TGTGCCAGCAGCCAAGCAGGGATTTCTGGAAACACCATATATTTT CASSQAGISGNTIYF TRBV14 - TRBJ1-3 -
TGTGCCAGCAGCGTAGCTACAGTCCCCTACGAGCAGTACTTC CASSVATVPYEQYF TRBV9 - TRBJ2-7 -
TGTGCCAGTAGTCTCAAGGGACAGGGGGCCGCCGGGGAGCTGTTTTTT CASSLKGQGAAGELFF TRBV19 TRBD1 TRBJ2-2 -
TGTGCCAGCAGCAAATCAACAGGGTGCGATCAGCCCCAGCATTTT CASSKSTGCDQPQHF TRBV21-1 - TRBJ1-5 few
TGTGCCAGCGCCTTAGCGGGAGGCACCGGGGAGCTGTTTTTT CASALAGGTGELFF TRBV6-5 TRBD2 TRBJ2-2 -
TGTGCCATCCGCGGGGGGAGTGACGGCTACACCTTC CAIRGGSDGYTF TRBV10-3 - TRBJ1-2 -
TGTGCCAGCAGACACACCGGACAGGGGGCGCAAGATACGCAGTATTTT CASRHTGQGAQDTQYF TRBV7-9 TRBD1 TRBJ2-3 -
TGTGCCAGGTCACGTCAGAATGGAAACACCATATATTTT CARSRQNGNTIYF TRBV19 - TRBJ1-3 -
TGTGCCAGCAGTTTGACTAGCGGGAGACACAATGAGCAGTTCTTC CASSLTSGRHNEQFF TRBV6-2/TRBV6-3 TRBD2 TRBJ2-1 once
TGTGCCAGCAGCTTGGGGACGGGAGAAGAGACCCAGTACTTC CASSLGTGEETQYF TRBV7-3 - TRBJ2-5 -
TGTGCCAGCAGCTTCAGGACTAGCGGGAACGACGAGCAGTACTTC CASSFRTSGNDEQYF TRBV7-8 TRBD2 TRBJ2-7 -
TGTGCCAGCAGTGACAGGGGACTAATCAATCAGCCCCAGCATTTT CASSDRGLINQPQHF TRBV6-1 - TRBJ1-5 -
TGTGCCAGCAAACAGGGCACCGGGGAGCTGTTTTTT CASKQGTGELFF TRBV7-9 - TRBJ2-2 -
TGCGCCAGCAGCTTGGATCCCGGGACAGGAATAAATGAGCAGTTCTTC CASSLDPGTGINEQFF TRBV5-1 TRBD1 TRBJ2-1 -
TGTGCCAGCACAGGGCAAACCACAGATACGCAGTATTTT CASTGQTTDTQYF TRBV25-1 - TRBJ2-3 once
TGTGCCAGCTGCCGGGACAGTGCACAGGAGGAAAAACTGTTTTTT CASCRDSAQEEKLFF TRBV2 TRBD1 TRBJ1-4 many
TGTGCCTGGGGGACAGCCGGCACAGATACGCAGTATTTT CAWGTAGTDTQYF TRBV30 TRBD1 TRBJ2-3 -
TGTGCCAGCAGCGTAGCGGGATCTAGCACAGATACGCAGTATTTT CASSVAGSSTDTQYF TRBV9 - TRBJ2-3 -
TGTGCCAGCAGTCCACAGAGCTCCTACAATGAGCAGTTCTTC CASSPQSSYNEQFF TRBV27 - TRBJ2-1 -